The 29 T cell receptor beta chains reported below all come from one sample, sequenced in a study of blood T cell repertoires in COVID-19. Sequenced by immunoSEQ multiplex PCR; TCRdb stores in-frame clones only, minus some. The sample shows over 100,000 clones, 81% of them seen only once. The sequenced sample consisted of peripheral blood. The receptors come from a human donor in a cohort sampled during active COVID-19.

CDR3 DNA sequence: TGTGCCAGCAGTGACCCCGGGACAGGGGGCCAGCCCCAGCATTTT. It is translated as CASSDPGTGGQPQHF. The chain recombines TRBV6-2 or TRBV6-3 with TRBJ1-5, with TRBD1 identical over 12 bases. CDR1 is MNHEY, CDR2 SVGEGT, per germline. CDR3 length equals 15 residues. With V trimmed by 5 bases and J by 7 bases, 6 bases remained unmatched.

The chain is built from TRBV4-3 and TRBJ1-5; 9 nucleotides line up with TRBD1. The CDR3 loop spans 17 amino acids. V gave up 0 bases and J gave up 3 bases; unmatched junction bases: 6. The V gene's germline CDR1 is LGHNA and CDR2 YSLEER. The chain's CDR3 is CASSQDWDRVINQPQHF. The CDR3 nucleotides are TGCGCCAGCAGCCAAGATTGGGACAGGGTGATCAATCAGCCCCAGCATTTT.

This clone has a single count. As DNA, the CDR3 is TGTGCCAGCGTACAGGGGCAGGATGAGCAGTTCTTC. As protein: CASVQGQDEQFF. The chain has TRBV5-6 and TRBJ2-1, with 7 bases lining up with TRBD1. This CDR3 region has 12 residues. Trimming cost V 7 bases and J 8 bases; bases outside gene matches: 6. Germline-derived CDR1 and CDR2 are SGHDT and YYEEEE.

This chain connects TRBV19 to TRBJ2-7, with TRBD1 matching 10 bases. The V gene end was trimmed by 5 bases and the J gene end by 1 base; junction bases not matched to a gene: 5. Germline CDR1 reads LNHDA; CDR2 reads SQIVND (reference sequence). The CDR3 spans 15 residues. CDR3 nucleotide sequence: TGTGCCAGTAGTTCTCCGGGACAGGGGTCCTACGAGCAGTACTTC. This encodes CASSSPGQGSYEQYF.

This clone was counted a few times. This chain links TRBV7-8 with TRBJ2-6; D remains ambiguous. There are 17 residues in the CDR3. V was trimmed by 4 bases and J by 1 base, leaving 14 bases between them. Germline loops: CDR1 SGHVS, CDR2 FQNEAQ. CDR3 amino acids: CASSYRGGGSGANVLTF. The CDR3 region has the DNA TGTGCCAGCAGCTATAGAGGTGGTGGGTCTGGGGCCAACGTCCTGACTTTC.

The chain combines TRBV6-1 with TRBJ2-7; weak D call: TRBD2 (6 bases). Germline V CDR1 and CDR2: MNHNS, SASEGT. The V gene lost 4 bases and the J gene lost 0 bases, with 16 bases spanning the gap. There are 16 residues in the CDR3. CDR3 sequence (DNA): TGTGCCAGCAGTGGCATGACTAGAGGGGCCTCCTACGAGCAGTACTTC. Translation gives CASSGMTRGASYEQYF.

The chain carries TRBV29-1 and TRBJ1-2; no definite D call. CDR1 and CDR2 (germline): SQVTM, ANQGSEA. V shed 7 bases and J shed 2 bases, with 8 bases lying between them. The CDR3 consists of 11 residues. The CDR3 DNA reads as TGCAGCGCCAACGGGAACTATGGCTACACCTTC. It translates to CSANGNYGYTF.

The DNA of the CDR3 is TGTGCCAGCAGTCGGGACAGCTTACGAGTGCAGTACTTC. Translating it yields CASSRDSLRVQYF. This sequence joins TRBV6-5 and TRBJ2-7, with 7 positions matching TRBD1. Germline loops: CDR1 MNHEY, CDR2 SVGAGI. CDR3 size: 13 residues. With 5 bases clipped from V and 9 bases from J, the junction kept 10 bases outside the gene matches.

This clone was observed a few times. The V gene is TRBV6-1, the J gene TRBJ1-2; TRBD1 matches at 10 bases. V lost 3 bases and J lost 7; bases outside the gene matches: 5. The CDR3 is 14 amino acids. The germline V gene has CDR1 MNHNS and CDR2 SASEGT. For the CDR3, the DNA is TGTGCCAGCAGTGAGGTGGGACAGGGGCCTGGCTACACCTTC. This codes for CASSEVGQGPGYTF.

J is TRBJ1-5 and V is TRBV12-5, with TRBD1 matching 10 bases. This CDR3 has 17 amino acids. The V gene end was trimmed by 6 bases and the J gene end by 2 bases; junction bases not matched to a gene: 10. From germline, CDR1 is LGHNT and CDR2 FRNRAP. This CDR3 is CASGPGDRGGGNQPQHF. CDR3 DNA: TGTGCTAGTGGACCCGGGGACAGGGGCGGAGGCAATCAGCCCCAGCATTTT.

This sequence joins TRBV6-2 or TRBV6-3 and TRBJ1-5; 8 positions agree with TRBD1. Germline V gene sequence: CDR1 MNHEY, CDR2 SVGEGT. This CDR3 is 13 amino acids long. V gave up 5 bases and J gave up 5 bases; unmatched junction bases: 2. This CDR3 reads CASSKQGDQPQHF. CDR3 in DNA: TGTGCCAGCAGTAAACAGGGGGATCAGCCCCAGCATTTT.

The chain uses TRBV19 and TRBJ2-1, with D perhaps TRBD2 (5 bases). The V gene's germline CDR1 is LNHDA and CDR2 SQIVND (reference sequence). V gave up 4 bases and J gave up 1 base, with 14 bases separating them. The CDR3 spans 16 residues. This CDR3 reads CASSKRGGRSYNEQFF. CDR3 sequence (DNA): TGTGCCAGTAGTAAGCGAGGAGGCAGGTCCTACAATGAGCAGTTCTTC.

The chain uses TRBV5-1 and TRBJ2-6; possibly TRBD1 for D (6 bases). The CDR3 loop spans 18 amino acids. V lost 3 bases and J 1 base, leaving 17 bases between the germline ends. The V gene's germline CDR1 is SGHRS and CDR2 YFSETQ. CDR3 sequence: CASSSATGIISGANVLTF. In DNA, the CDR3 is TGCGCCAGCAGCTCCGCCACAGGGATAATTTCTGGGGCCAACGTCCTGACTTTC.

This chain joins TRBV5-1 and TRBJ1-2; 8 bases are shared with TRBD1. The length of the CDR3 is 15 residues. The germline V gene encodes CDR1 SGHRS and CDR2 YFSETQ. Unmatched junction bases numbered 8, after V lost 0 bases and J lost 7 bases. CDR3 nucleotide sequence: TGCGCCAGCAGCTTGGAAACCGGGACAGGCCGTGGCTACACCTTC. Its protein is CASSLETGTGRGYTF.

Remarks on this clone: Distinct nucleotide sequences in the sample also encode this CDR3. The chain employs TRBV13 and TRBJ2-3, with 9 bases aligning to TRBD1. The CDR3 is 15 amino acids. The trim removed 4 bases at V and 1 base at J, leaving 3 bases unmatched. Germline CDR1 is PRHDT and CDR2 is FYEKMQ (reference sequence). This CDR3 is CASSSDRGGTDTQYF. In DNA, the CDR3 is TGTGCCAGCAGCTCCGACAGGGGGGGCACAGATACGCAGTATTTT.

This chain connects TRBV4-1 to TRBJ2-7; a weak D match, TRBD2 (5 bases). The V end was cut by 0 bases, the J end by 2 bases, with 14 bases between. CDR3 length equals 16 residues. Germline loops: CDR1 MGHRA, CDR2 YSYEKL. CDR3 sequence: CASSQDQRTLPYEQYF. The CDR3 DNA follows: TGCGCCAGCAGCCAAGATCAAAGGACTCTACCCTACGAGCAGTACTTC.

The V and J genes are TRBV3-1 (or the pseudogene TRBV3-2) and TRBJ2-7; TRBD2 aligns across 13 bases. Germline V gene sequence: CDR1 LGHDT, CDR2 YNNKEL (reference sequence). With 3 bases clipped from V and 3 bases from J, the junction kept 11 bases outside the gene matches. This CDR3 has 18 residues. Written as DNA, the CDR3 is TGTGCCAGCAGCCAGGAATTCGGACTAGCGGGGGCCCGCTACGAGCAGTACTTC. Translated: CASSQEFGLAGARYEQYF.

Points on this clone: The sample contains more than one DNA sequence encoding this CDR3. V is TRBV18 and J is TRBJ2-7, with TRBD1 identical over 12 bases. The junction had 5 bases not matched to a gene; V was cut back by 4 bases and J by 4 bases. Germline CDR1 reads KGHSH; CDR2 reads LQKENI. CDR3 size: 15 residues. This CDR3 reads CASSQPGQGAYEQYF. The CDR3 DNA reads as TGTGCCAGCTCACAACCGGGACAGGGGGCTTACGAGCAGTACTTC.

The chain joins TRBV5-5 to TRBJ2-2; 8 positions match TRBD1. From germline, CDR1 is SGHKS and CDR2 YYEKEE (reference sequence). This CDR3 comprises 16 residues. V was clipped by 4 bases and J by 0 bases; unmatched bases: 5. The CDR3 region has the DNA TGTGCCAGCAGCACCGGGACAGGTGCGAACACCGGGGAGCTGTTTTTT. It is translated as CASSTGTGANTGELFF.

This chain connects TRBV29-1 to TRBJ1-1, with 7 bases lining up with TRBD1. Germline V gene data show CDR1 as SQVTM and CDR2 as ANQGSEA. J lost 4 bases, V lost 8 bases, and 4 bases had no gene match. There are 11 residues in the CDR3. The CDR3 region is CSTGTVTEAFF. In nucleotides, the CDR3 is TGCAGCACCGGGACAGTCACTGAAGCTTTCTTT. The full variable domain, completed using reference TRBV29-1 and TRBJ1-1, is SAVISQKPSRDICQRGTSLTIQCQVDSQVTMMFWYRQQPGQSLTLIATANQGSEATYESGFVIDKFPISRPNLTFSTLTVSNMSPEDSSIYLCSTGTVTEAFFGQGTRLTVV.

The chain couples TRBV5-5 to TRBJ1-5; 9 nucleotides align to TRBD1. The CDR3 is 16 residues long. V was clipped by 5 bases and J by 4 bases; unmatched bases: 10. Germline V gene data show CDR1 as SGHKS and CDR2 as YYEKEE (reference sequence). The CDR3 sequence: CASSQILGQGNQPQHF. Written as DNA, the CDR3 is TGTGCCAGCAGTCAAATTCTGGGACAGGGTAATCAGCCCCAGCATTTT.

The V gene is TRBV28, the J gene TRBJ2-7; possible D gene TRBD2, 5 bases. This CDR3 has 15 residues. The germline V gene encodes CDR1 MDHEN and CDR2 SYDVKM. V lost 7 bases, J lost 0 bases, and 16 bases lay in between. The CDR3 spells CASISLGVSSYEQYF. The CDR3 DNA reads TGTGCCAGCATCTCTCTCGGGGTGAGCTCCTACGAGCAGTACTTC.

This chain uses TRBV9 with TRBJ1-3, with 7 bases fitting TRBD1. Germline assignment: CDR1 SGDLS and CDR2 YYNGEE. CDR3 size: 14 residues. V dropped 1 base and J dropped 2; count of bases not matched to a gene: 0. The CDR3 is CASSVTGAGNTIYF. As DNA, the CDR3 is TGTGCCAGCAGCGTAACAGGGGCTGGAAACACCATATATTTT.

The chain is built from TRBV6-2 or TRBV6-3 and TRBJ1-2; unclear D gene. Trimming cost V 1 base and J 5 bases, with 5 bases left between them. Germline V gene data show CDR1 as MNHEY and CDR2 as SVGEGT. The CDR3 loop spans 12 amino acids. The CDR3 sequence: CASSYYQYGYTF. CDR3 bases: TGTGCCAGCAGTTACTATCAGTATGGCTACACCTTC.

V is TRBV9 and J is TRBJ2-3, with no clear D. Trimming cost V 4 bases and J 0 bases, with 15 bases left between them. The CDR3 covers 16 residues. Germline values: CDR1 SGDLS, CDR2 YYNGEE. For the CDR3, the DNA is TGTGCCAGCAGCTCCCAGACACCTACTAGCACAGATACGCAGTATTTT. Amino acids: CASSSQTPTSTDTQYF.

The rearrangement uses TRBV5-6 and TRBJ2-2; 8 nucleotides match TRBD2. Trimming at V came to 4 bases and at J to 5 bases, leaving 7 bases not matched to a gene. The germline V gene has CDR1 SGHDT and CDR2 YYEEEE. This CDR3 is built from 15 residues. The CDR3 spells CASSTGLASTGELFF. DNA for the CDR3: TGTGCCAGCAGCACCGGACTAGCTAGTACCGGGGAGCTGTTTTTT.

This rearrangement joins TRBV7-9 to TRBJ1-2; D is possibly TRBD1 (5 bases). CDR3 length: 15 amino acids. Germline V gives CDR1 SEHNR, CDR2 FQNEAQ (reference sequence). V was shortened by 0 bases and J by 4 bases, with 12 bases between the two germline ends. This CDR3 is CASSLASAGIYGYTF. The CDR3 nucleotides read TGTGCCAGCAGCTTAGCGTCCGCAGGGATCTATGGCTACACCTTC. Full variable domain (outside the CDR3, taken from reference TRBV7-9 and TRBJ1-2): DTGVSQNPRHKITKRGQNVTFRCDPISEHNRLYWYRQTLGQGPEFLTYFQNEAQLEKSRLLSDRFSAERPKGSFSTLEIQRTEQGDSAMYLCASSLASAGIYGYTFGSGTRLTVV.

CDR3 in DNA: TGTGCCAGCAGCCCCCGGACAGGGAACACCGGGGAGCTGTTTTTT. Protein: CASSPRTGNTGELFF. The V call is TRBV7-2, the J call TRBJ2-2, with 7 bases fitting TRBD1. CDR3 length equals 15 residues. The junction had 4 bases not matched to a gene; V was cut back by 5 bases and J by 1 base. Germline CDR1 and CDR2: SGHTA and FQGNSA.

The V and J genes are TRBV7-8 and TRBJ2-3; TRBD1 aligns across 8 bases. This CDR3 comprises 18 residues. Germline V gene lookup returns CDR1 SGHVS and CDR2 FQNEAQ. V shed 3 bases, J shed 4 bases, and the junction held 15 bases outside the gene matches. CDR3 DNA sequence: TGTGCCAGCAGCTTGCCCGTAGCGTCGACAGGGGTTGCAGATACGCAGTATTTT. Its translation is CASSLPVASTGVADTQYF.